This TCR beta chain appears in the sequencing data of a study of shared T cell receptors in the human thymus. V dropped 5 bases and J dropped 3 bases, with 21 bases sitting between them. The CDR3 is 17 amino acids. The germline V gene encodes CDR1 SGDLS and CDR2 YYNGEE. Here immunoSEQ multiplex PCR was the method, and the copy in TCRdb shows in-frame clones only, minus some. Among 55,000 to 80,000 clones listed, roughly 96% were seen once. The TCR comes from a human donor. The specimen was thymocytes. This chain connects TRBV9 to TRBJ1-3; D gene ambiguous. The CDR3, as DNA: TGTGCCAGCAGTAACCGTCAATTTGTCGGAGGTGGAAACACCATATATTTT. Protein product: CASSNRQFVGGGNTIYF. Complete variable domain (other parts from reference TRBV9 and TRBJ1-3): DSGVTQTPKHLITATGQRVTLRCSPRSGDLSVYWYQQSLDQGLQFLIQYYNGEERAKGNILERFSAQQFPDLHSELNLSSLELGDSALYFCASSNRQFVGGGNTIYFGEGSWLTVV.